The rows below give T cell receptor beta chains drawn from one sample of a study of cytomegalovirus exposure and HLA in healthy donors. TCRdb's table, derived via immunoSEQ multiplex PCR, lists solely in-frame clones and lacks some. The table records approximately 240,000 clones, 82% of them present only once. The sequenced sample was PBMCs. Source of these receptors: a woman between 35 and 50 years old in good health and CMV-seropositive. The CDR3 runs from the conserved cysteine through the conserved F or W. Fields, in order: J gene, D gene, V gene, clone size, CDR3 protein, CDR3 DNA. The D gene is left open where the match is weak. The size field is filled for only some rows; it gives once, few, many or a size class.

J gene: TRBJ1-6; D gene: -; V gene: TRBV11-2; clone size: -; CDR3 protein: CASSLDDNYLAALHF; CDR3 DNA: TGTGCCAGCAGCTTAGATGACAACTACCTAGCCGCCCTCCACTTT
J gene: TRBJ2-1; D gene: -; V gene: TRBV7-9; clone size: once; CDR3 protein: CASSVRGNEQFF; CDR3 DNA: TGTGCCAGCAGCGTCAGGGGTAATGAGCAGTTCTTC
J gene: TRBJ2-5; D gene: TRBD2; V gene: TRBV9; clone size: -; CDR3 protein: CASSAGTSAKETQYF; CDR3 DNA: TGTGCCAGCAGCGCCGGGACTAGCGCTAAAGAGACCCAGTACTTC
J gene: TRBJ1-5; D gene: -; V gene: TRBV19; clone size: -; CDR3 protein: CASRPGGNQPQHF; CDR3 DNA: TGTGCCAGTAGACCGGGGGGAAATCAGCCCCAGCATTTT
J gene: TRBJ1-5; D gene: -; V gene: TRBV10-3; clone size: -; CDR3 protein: CAIRWLLREVSNQPQHF; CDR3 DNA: TGTGCCATCAGGTGGCTTCTCAGGGAGGTCAGCAATCAGCCCCAGCATTTT
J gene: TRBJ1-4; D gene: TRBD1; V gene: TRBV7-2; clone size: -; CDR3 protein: CASSNKGQGANEKLFF; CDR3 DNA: TGTGCCAGCAGCAATAAAGGACAGGGGGCAAACGAAAAACTGTTTTTT
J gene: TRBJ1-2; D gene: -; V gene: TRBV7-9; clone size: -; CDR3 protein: CASSQQGLYGYTF; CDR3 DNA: TGTGCCAGCAGCCAACAGGGCCTCTATGGCTACACCTTC
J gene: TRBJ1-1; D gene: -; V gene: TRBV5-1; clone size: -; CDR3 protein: CASSPQVNTEAFF; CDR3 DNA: TGCGCCAGCAGCCCTCAGGTTAACACTGAAGCTTTCTTT
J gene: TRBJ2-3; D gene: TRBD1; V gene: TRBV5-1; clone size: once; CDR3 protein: CASSLSPTGGGETDTQYF; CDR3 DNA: TGCGCCAGCAGCTTGTCGCCCACAGGGGGAGGTGAGACAGATACGCAGTATTTT
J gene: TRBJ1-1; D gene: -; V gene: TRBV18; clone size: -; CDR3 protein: CASSPSGGLNTEAFF; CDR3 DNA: TGTGCCAGCTCACCTAGTGGCGGCTTGAACACTGAAGCTTTCTTT
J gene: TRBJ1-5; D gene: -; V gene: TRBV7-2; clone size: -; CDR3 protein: CASSLVAGRQGQPQHF; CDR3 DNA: TGTGCCAGCAGCTTAGTGGCAGGGAGGCAGGGTCAGCCCCAGCATTTT
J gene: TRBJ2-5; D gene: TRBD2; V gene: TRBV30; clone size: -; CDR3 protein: CAWSVWSSGSQETQYF; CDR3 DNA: TGTGCCTGGAGTGTTTGGTCTAGCGGGAGTCAGGAGACCCAGTACTTC
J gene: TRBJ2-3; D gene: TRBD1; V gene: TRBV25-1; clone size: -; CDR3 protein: CASSDLDRGRRTDTQYF; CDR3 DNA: TGTGCCAGCAGTGATTTAGACAGGGGGCGCAGGACAGATACGCAGTATTTT
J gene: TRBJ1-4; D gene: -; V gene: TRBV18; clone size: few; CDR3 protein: CASSPLRGDEKLFF; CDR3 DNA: TGTGCCAGCTCACCACTTCGGGGGGATGAAAAACTGTTTTTT
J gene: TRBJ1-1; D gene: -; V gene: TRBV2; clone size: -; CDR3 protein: CASRPNRFRMNTEAFF; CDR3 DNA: TGTGCCAGCAGACCTAACAGGTTCCGTATGAACACTGAAGCTTTCTTT
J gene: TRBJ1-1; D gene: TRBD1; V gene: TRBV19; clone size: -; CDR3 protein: CAGGQGFEAFF; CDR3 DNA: TGTGCCGGTGGACAGGGGTTTGAGGCTTTCTTT
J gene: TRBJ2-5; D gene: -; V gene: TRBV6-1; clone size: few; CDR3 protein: CASSDTYQETQYF; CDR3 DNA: TGTGCCAGCAGCGACACTTACCAAGAGACCCAGTACTTC
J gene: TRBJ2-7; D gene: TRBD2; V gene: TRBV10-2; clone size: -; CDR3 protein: CASNGGEGYEQYF; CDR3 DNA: TGCGCCAGCAATGGCGGGGAGGGGTACGAGCAGTACTTC
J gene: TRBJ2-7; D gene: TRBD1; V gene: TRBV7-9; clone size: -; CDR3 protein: CASSPRTGTYEQYF; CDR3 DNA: TGTGCCAGCAGCCCCAGGACAGGGACCTACGAGCAGTACTTC
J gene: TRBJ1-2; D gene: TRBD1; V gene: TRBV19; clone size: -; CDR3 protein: CASAQGAIGYTF; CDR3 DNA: TGTGCCAGCGCACAGGGGGCAATTGGCTACACCTTC
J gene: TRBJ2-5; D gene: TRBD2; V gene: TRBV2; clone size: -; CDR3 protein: CASRGTGTRFETQYF; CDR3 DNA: TGTGCCAGCAGAGGTACCGGGACTAGATTCGAGACCCAGTACTTC
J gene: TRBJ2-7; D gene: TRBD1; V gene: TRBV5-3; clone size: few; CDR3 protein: CASPPDRATYEQYF; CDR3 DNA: TGTGCCAGTCCCCCGGACAGGGCTACCTACGAGCAGTACTTC
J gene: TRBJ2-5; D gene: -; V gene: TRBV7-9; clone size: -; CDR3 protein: CASSWGDGTQYF; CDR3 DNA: TGTGCCAGCAGCTGGGGGGACGGGACCCAGTACTTC
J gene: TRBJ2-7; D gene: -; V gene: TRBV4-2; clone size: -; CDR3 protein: CASSQDRSGTTYEQYF; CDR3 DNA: TGTGCCAGCAGCCAAGATCGTTCAGGGACAACCTACGAGCAGTACTTC
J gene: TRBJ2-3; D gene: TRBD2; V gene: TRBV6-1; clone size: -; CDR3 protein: CASSLGLAGDTQYF; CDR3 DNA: TGTGCCAGCAGCTTGGGACTAGCGGGAGATACGCAGTATTTT
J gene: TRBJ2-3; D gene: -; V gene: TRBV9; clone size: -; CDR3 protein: CASSGQQGDTQYF; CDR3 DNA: TGTGCCAGCAGCGGGCAGCAGGGGGATACGCAGTATTTT
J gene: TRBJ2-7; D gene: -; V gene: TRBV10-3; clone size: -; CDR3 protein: CAIRSTGQSYEQYF; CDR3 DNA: TGTGCCATCAGGTCGACAGGCCAGTCCTACGAGCAGTACTTC
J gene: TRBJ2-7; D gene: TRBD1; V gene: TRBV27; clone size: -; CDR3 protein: CASSFSQGQGTRYEQYF; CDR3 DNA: TGTGCCAGCAGTTTCTCGCAGGGACAGGGGACCAGGTACGAGCAGTACTTC
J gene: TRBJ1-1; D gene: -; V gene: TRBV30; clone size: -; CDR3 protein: CAWRTVWNTEAFF; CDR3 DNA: TGTGCCTGGAGGACAGTTTGGAACACTGAAGCTTTCTTT
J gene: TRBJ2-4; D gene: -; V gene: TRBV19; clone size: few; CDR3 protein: CASSSRRGLLAKNIQYF; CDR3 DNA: TGTGCCAGTAGCTCGAGGAGGGGGCTCCTAGCCAAAAACATTCAGTACTTC
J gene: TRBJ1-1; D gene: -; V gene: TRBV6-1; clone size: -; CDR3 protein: CASTPLQGYTEAFF; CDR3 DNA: TGTGCCAGCACCCCTCTGCAGGGGTACACTGAAGCTTTCTTT
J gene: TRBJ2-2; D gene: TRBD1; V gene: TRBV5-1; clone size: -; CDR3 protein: CASSPRTGVNTGELFF; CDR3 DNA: TGCGCCAGCAGCCCCCGGACAGGGGTGAACACCGGGGAGCTGTTTTTT
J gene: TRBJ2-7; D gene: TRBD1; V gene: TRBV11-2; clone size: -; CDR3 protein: CASSQGVLYEQYF; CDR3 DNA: TGTGCCAGCAGTCAGGGGGTTCTTTACGAGCAGTACTTC
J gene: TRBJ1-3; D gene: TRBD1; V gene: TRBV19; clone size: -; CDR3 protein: CASRDRAGNTIYF; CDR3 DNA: TGTGCCAGTAGGGACAGGGCTGGAAACACCATATATTTT
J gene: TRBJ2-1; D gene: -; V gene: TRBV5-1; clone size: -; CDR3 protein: CASGATGATYNEQFF; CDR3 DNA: TGCGCCAGCGGCGCGACGGGTGCGACCTACAATGAGCAGTTCTTC
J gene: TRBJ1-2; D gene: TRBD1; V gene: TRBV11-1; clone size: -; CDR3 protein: CASSLDLRTGADGYTF; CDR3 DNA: TGTGCCAGCAGCTTAGACCTCCGGACAGGGGCAGATGGCTACACCTTC
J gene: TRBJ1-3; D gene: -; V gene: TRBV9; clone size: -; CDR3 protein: CASSPGLTGSGNTIYF; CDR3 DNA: TGTGCCAGCAGCCCAGGACTGACAGGCTCTGGAAACACCATATATTTT
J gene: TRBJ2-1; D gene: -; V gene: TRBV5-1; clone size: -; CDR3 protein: CASTLLVSYNEQFF; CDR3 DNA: TGCGCCAGCACCTTACTAGTCTCCTACAATGAGCAGTTCTTC
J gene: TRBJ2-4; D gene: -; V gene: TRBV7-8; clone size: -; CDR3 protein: CASSSTAGKVGNIQYF; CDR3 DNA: TGTGCCAGCAGCTCGACGGCGGGAAAGGTGGGGAACATTCAGTACTTC
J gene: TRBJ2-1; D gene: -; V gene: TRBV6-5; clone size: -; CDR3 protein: CASSYSRSSRVSEQFF; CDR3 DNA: TGTGCCAGCAGTTACTCAAGGAGCTCACGGGTTAGTGAGCAGTTCTTC
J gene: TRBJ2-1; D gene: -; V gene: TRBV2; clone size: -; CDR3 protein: CASTLDGSSYNEQFF; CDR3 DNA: TGTGCCAGCACTCTGGACGGGAGCTCCTACAATGAGCAGTTCTTC
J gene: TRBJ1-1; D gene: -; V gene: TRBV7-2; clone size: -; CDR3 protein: CASSRPNTEAFF; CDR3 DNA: TGTGCCAGCAGCCGTCCTAACACTGAAGCTTTCTTT
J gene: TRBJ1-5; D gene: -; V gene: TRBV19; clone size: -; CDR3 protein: CASSIRSRVRQPQHF; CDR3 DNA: TGTGCCAGTAGTATCCGGTCCAGGGTACGGCAGCCCCAGCATTTT
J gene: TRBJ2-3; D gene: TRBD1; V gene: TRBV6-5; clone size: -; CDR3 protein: CASSYQGVLVTDTQYF; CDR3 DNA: TGTGCCAGCAGTTATCAGGGGGTCTTGGTCACAGATACGCAGTATTTT
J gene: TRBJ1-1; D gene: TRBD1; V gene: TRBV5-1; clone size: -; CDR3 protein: CASSPRQGGDTEAFF; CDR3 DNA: TGCGCCAGCAGCCCCCGACAGGGGGGAGACACTGAAGCTTTCTTT
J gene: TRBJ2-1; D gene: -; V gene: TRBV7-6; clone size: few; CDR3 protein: CASSPRVGINEQFF; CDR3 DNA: TGTGCCAGCAGCCCCAGGGTGGGTATAAATGAGCAGTTCTTC
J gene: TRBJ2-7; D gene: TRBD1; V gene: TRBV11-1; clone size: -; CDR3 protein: CASSGQAYEQYF; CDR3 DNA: TGTGCCAGCAGCGGACAGGCCTACGAGCAGTACTTC